The 4 T cell receptor beta chains below come from one sample, sequenced in a study of blood T cell repertoires in COVID-19. Profiling relied on immunoSEQ multiplex PCR, and the TCRdb table lists in-frame clones only, not all of them. There are 59,000 or so clones in the sample; 82% occur only once, and approximately 12% lies in the top ten. The specimen sequenced was peripheral blood. The receptors come from a human donor in a cohort sampled during active COVID-19.

V is TRBV5-4 and J is TRBJ1-2; 8 bases are a match to TRBD1. The V gene end was trimmed by 4 bases and the J gene end by 2 bases; junction bases not matched to a gene: 4. This CDR3 region has 14 residues. Germline CDR1 is SGHNT and CDR2 is YYREEE (reference sequence). CDR3 in amino acids: CASSKTGANYGYTF. CDR3 DNA sequence: TGTGCCAGCAGCAAGACAGGGGCGAACTATGGCTACACCTTC.

The gene calls are TRBV3-1 (or the pseudogene TRBV3-2) and TRBJ2-2, with a tentative D call TRBD2 (6 bases). Per the germline V gene, CDR1 is LGHDT and CDR2 is YNNKEL (reference sequence). The CDR3 runs 16 residues. The ends were cut back, 5 bases at V and 6 bases at J, with 19 bases in the middle. The CDR3 sequence is CASSRQGGTSPGELFF. Written as DNA, the CDR3 is TGTGCCAGCAGCAGACAAGGAGGGACTTCCCCCGGGGAGCTGTTTTTT.

CDR3 region: CASSPQGGGPYEQYF. Written as DNA, the CDR3 is TGTGCCAGCAGCCCACAGGGGGGGGGACCCTACGAGCAGTACTTC. This chain connects TRBV7-2 to TRBJ2-7, with D perhaps matching TRBD1 (8 bases). The CDR3 loop spans 15 amino acids. The ends were cut back, 5 bases at V and 2 bases at J, with 16 bases in the middle. Germline lookup yields CDR1 SGHTA and CDR2 FQGNSA. Full variable domain (missing parts from reference TRBV7-2 and TRBJ2-7): GAGVSQSPSNKVTEKGKDVELRCDPISGHTALYWYRQSLGQGLEFLIYFQGNSAPDKSGLPSDRFSAERTGGSVSTLTIQRTQQEDSAVYLCASSPQGGGPYEQYFGPGTRLTVT.

The CDR3 loop is CASSPDSSGANVLTF. The DNA of the CDR3 is TGTGCCAGCAGCCCCGACAGCTCTGGGGCCAACGTCCTGACTTTC. V usage is TRBV3-1 (or the pseudogene TRBV3-2) and J usage is TRBJ2-6; TRBD1 might be the D (5 bases). The germline gives CDR1 LGHDT, CDR2 YNNKEL (reference sequence). Trimming left V 4 bases short and J 0 bases short, with 7 bases between. CDR3 length equals 15 residues.